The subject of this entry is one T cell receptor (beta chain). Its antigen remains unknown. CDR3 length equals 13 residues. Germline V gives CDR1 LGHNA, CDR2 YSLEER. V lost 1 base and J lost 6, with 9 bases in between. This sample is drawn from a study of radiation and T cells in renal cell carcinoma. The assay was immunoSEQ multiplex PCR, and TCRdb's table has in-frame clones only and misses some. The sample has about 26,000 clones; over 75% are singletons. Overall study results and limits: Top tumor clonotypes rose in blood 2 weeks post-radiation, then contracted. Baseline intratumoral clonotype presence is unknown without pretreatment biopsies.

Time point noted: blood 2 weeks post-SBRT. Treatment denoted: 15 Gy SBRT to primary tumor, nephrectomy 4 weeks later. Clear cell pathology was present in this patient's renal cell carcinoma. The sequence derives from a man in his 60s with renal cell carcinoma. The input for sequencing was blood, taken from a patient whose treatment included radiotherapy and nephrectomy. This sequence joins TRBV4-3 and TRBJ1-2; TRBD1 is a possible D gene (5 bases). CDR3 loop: CASSQVAGNGYTF. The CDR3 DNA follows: TGCGCCAGCAGCCAAGTGGCAGGGAATGGCTACACCTTC.